These 5 T cell receptor beta chains share one sample of origin, sequenced in a study of blood T cell repertoires in COVID-19 (TCRdb year 2020). The library was made by the immunoSEQ multiplex PCR assay. TCRdb re-hosts the immuneACCESS table, in-frame sequences only. Its copies lack some clones; in the studies checked, an unresolved V gene accounts for under half of them, and the cause for the rest is not known. This sample holds fewer than 80,000 clones; 89% were observed only once. Clones ranked in the top ten supply 4.5% to 5% of the sample. Specimen: peripheral blood. Receptors originate from a woman in her forties or fifties with active COVID-19.

This sequence joins TRBV5-1 and TRBJ2-1; 12 nucleotides align to TRBD2. The trim removed 0 bases at V and 5 bases at J, leaving 3 bases unmatched. Germline-derived CDR1 and CDR2 are SGHRS and YFSETQ. The CDR3 totals 16 residues. CDR3 amino acids: CASSLARTSGDNEQFF. The CDR3 DNA follows: TGCGCCAGCAGCTTGGCCCGGACTAGCGGGGACAATGAGCAGTTCTTC.

The V call is TRBV7-9, the J call TRBJ1-2, with D possibly TRBD1 on 6 matching bases. The length of the CDR3 is 14 residues. Per the germline V gene, CDR1 is SEHNR and CDR2 is FQNEAQ (reference sequence). V lost 5 bases and J 4 bases, leaving 14 bases between the germline ends. The CDR3 coding sequence is TGTGCCAGCAGCCTAACACAGGGCCCCTATGGCTACACCTTC. Amino acid sequence: CASSLTQGPYGYTF.

V and J are TRBV5-1 and TRBJ2-5; 10 bases are a match to TRBD2. Germline V CDR1 and CDR2: SGHRS, YFSETQ. The J segment lost 4 bases and the V segment lost 1 base, leaving 4 bases of the junction unmatched. There are 15 residues in the CDR3. The DNA for the CDR3 is TGCGCCAGCAGCTTGAGACTAGCGGGTGGAGAGACCCAGTACTTC. Amino acid sequence: CASSLRLAGGETQYF.

V usage is TRBV18 and J usage is TRBJ1-1, with D possibly matching TRBD1 (6 bases). V dropped 3 bases and J dropped 4 bases, with 21 bases sitting between them. Germline V lookup: CDR1 KGHSH, CDR2 LQKENI. The CDR3 has 17 residues. This CDR3 reads CASSPAGQGQKFTEAFF. CDR3 nucleotides: TGTGCCAGCTCACCGGCCGGCCAGGGGCAAAAGTTCACTGAAGCTTTCTTT.

This chain links TRBV27 with TRBJ2-1, with TRBD1 identical over 7 bases. CDR1 is MNHEY, CDR2 SMNVEV, per germline (reference sequence). J was trimmed by 7 bases and V by 0 bases; bases with no gene match: 9. This CDR3 has 16 residues. CDR3 region: CASSLSRQGSRNEQFF. CDR3 DNA: TGTGCCAGCAGTTTATCTAGACAGGGTAGCCGGAATGAGCAGTTCTTC.